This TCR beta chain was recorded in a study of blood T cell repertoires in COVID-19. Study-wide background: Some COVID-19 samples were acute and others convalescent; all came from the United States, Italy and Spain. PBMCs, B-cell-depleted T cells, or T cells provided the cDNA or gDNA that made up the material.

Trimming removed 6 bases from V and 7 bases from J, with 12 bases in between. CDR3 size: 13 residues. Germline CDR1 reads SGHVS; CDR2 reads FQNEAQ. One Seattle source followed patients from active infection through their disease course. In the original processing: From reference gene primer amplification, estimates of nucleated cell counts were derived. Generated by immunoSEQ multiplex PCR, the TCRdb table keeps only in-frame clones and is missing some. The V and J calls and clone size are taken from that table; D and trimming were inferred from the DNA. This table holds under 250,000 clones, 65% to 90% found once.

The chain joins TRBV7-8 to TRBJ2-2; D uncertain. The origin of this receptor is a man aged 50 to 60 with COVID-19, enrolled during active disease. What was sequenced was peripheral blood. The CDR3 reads CASRLGADGELFF. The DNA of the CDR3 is TGTGCCAGCAGGCTAGGCGCAGACGGGGAGCTGTTTTTT. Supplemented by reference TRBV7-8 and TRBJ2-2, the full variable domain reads GAGVSQSPRYKVAKRGQDVALRCDPISGHVSLFWYQQALGQGPEFLTYFQNEAQLDKSGLPSDRFFAERPEGSVSTLKIQRTQQEDSAVYLCASRLGADGELFFGEGSRLTVL.